This paragraph reports one T cell receptor beta chain. No antigen is known for it. This entry is derived from a study of CD8 T cells in ankylosing spondylitis. Study-wide results and limits: What seemed typical of ankylosing spondylitis blood was a TCR beta motif built from fewer than ten highly homologous variants.

Trimming removed 4 bases at V and 8 bases at J, with 17 bases between. Germline V lookup: CDR1 SEHNR, CDR2 FQNEAQ (reference sequence). The CDR3 totals 14 residues. It was by quantitative 5'-RACE with molecular barcodes that TCR beta libraries were made. Using its own MiXCR run on the 5' RACE reads, TCRdb lists one record per CDR3 protein. This table has about 840,000 distinct CDR3 sequences, over 9.5% appearing once. The sequence came from a male donor with ankylosing spondylitis. This chain links TRBV7-9 with TRBJ1-2; no clear D gene. Material: blood, either unsorted or a sorted T cell fraction (not recorded which). This chain's CDR3 is CASSSQGPARGYTF. CDR3 bases: TGTGCCAGCAGCTCTCAAGGCCCGGCGCGGGGCTACACCTTC.